This T cell receptor beta chain was found in a study of regulatory T cells in long-lasting Graves disease. The wider study: Newly diagnosed Graves' patients had under 3 months of antithyroid drugs. Findings and caveats of the study: Shared public clonotypes totalled 2,741 in persistent patients, compared with just under 1,000 in new patients.

Germline V gene sequence: CDR1 LGHDT, CDR2 YNNKEL (reference sequence). The V gene end was trimmed by 1 base and the J gene end by 7 bases; junction bases not matched to a gene: 5. The CDR3 covers 15 residues. About this clonotype: Its antigen remains unknown.

Researchers made TCR beta libraries by using iRepertoire HTBI primers and running Arm-PCR on CDR3 regions. TCRdb reprocessed the multiplex PCR reads via MiXCR and lists one record per CDR3 protein. Of about 470,000 distinct CDR3 sequences in the sample, 15% to 20% are singletons; the top ten hold 10% to 15%. As for time point: newly diagnosed GD, antithyroid drugs for less than 3 months. Making the TCR library involved RNA that had been extracted from PBMCs. Roughly 10 milliliters of peripheral blood were taken and placed in EDTA tubes. These same records also appear under a second study, on T cells in Graves' hyperthyroidism and ophthalmopathy. That paper notes: Most clonotypes expanded in thyroid above 0.001 were likewise present in blood.

The rearrangement joins TRBV3-1 to TRBJ2-1; 9 nucleotides agree with TRBD2. This TCR derives from a man aged 35 to 55 with Graves disease. The sample in question was peripheral blood mononuclear cells (PBMCs), obtained at new diagnosis, from a patient treated with antithyroid drugs. The CDR3 sequence: CASSQAAGGPNEQFF. The CDR3 DNA follows: TGTGCCAGCAGCCAAGCGGCGGGAGGGCCGAATGAGCAGTTCTTC.